This TCR beta chain was recovered during a study of T cells in Graves' hyperthyroidism and ophthalmopathy. Study observations and caveats: Stable hyperthyroidism and ophthalmopathy were separated using 13 V-J signatures. Ophthalmopathy was identified by the model a median about 6.4 months ahead of onset.

The CDR3 contains 15 residues. J gave up 0 bases and V 5 bases, and 6 bases lay outside the gene matches. Germline V CDR1 and CDR2: MDHEN, SYDVKM. This clonotype was seen ten or more times. Its antigen is not known. TCR beta CDR3 regions were amplified from RNA transcripts. Initially, a first-round RT-PCR of the TCR CDR3 employed the HTBI primer set. TCRdb fed the multiplex PCR reads into MiXCR, producing one record per CDR3 protein. The table lists some 360,000 distinct CDR3 sequences, around 18% of them singletons. Ophthalmopathy patients all had a Clinical Activity Score of at least 3, a NOSPECS grade of at least 4 and disease under 3 months old. Researchers barred patients who had uncontrolled infection, other autoimmune disease, pregnancy or lactation.

J is TRBJ2-7 and V is TRBV28, with 8 bases matching TRBD1. The source is a middle-aged woman with Graves' ophthalmopathy. Sequences were obtained from blood. The CDR3 region is CASSMTGASSYEQYF. CDR3 nucleotide sequence: TGTGCCAGCAGTATGACAGGGGCCAGCTCCTACGAGCAGTACTTC.